This T cell receptor (beta chain) was documented in a study of blood T cell repertoires in COVID-19. Study information: COVID-19 samples collected from the United States, Italy and Spain covered acute and convalescent phases. T cells, B-cell-depleted T cells, or PBMCs supplied cDNA or gDNA.

The CDR3 length is 12 residues. V gave up 3 bases and J gave up 5 bases, with 5 bases separating them. From germline, CDR1 is LNHDA and CDR2 SQIVND (reference sequence). Seattle-derived patients entered the study during active infection and were followed longitudinally. Authors' processing steps: Reference gene primers were amplified, and this amplification served to estimate nucleated cell counts. Sequencing used immunoSEQ multiplex PCR; TCRdb keeps in-frame clones, though not all of them. Clonal size and the V and J genes are those of that table, whereas D and trimming came from the DNA. The repertoire holds 200,000 to 250,000 clones, with around 90% as singletons.

The rearrangement joins TRBV19 to TRBJ1-5; D call uncertain. The sample was peripheral blood. This sequence was found in a man aged 25 to 40 with COVID-19, enrolled during active disease. The CDR3 region is CASSIRDQPQHF. The CDR3 coding sequence is TGTGCCAGTAGTATTCGGGATCAGCCCCAGCATTTT.